Shown below are 8 T cell receptor beta chains from a single sample sequenced in a study of cytotoxic CD8 clonotypes in ibrutinib-treated CLL. Using immunoSEQ multiplex PCR, the repertoire was profiled, and TCRdb retains in-frame clones only, with some absent. The sample holds 150,000 to 250,000 clones; 72% are singletons and the top ten take 13%. Sample: PBMCs, taken after 24 months of ibrutinib treatment. Receptor source: a human donor with chronic lymphocytic leukemia.

This chain joins TRBV18 and TRBJ2-3; 11 nucleotides agree with TRBD2. Trimming removed 0 bases from V and 9 bases from J; junction bases left unmatched: 17. In germline, CDR1 is KGHSH, CDR2 LQKENI. The CDR3 spans 19 residues. The CDR3 DNA sequence: TGTGCCAGCTCACCACCGGGACTAGCGGCCCCCTCAGCACAAGGAACGCAGTATTTT. Translated, it gives CASSPPGLAAPSAQGTQYF. Full variable domain (remainder filled in from reference TRBV18 and TRBJ2-3): NAGVMQNPRHLVRRRGQEARLRCSPMKGHSHVYWYRQLPEEGLKFMVYLQKENIIDESGMPKERFSAEFPKEGPSILRIQQVVRGDSAAYFCASSPPGLAAPSAQGTQYFGPGTRLTVL.

This clone was recorded a few times. This chain joins TRBV6-5 and TRBJ1-2; D unresolved. Germline loops: CDR1 MNHEY, CDR2 SVGAGI. The CDR3 is 13 residues long. V was cut by 2 bases and J by 1 base, with 5 bases left in between. The CDR3 nucleotides are TGTGCCAGCAGTTACCAGAGTAACTATGGCTACACCTTC. Translated: CASSYQSNYGYTF.

This chain links TRBV30 with TRBJ2-7, with D possibly being TRBD2 (6 bases). The CDR3 sequence is 12 residues long. Germline V lookup: CDR1 GTSNPN, CDR2 SVGIG (reference sequence). Trimming pared 5 bases from V and 2 bases from J, leaving 10 bases between. CDR3 region: CAWARGTYEQYF. CDR3 nucleotides: TGTGCCTGGGCCCGCGGGACCTACGAGCAGTACTTC.

The CDR3: CASSPRTGESSYEQYF. Written as DNA, the CDR3 is TGTGCCAGCAGCCCGCGCACAGGCGAAAGCTCCTACGAGCAGTACTTC. The chain has TRBV7-2 and TRBJ2-7; possibly TRBD1 for D (5 bases). Germline CDR1 SGHTA, CDR2 FQGNSA. The CDR3 is 16 residues long. V shed 5 bases and J shed 0 bases, with 17 bases lying between them.

The gene calls are TRBV11-1 and TRBJ1-1, with 8 bases fitting TRBD1. The CDR3 has 14 residues. Germline assignment: CDR1 SGHAT and CDR2 FQDESV (reference sequence). J lost 8 bases, V lost 1 base, and 6 bases had no gene match. CDR3 DNA sequence: TGTGCCAGCAGCTTAGACAGGGGGACAGAAGAAGCTTTCTTT. Its protein product is CASSLDRGTEEAFF.

This rearrangement joins TRBV11-2 to TRBJ2-7, with 9 bases lining up with TRBD2. The germline gives CDR1 SGHAT, CDR2 FQNNGV. The trim removed 1 base at V and 5 bases at J, leaving 6 bases unmatched. The CDR3 is 15 amino acids. CDR3 amino acids: CASSLGGSGSHEQYF. The CDR3 DNA reads as TGTGCCAGCAGCTTAGGAGGTAGCGGGAGCCACGAGCAGTACTTC. The full variable domain, rest sourced from reference TRBV11-2 and TRBJ2-7, is EAGVAQSPRYKIIEKRQSVAFWCNPISGHATLYWYQQILGQGPKLLIQFQNNGVVDDSQLPKDRFSAERLKGVDSTLKIQPAKLEDSAVYLCASSLGGSGSHEQYFGPGTRLTVT.

This sequence joins TRBV2 and TRBJ1-4, with 7 bases identical to TRBD1. Germline lookup yields CDR1 SNHLY and CDR2 FYNNEI. The CDR3 runs to 14 residues. V lost 6 bases and J lost 8; bases outside the gene matches: 9. CDR3 coding DNA: TGTGCCAGCAGGACGACAGGGTCGTGGGAAAAACTGTTTTTT. Its translation is CASRTTGSWEKLFF.

The DNA for the CDR3 is TGTGCCAGCAGCTTAGGTGTTGTCGGGGCCTACAATGAGCAGTTCTTC. It specifies CASSLGVVGAYNEQFF. The rearrangement joins TRBV11-3 to TRBJ2-1; D is possibly TRBD2 (5 bases). The length of the CDR3 is 16 residues. V lost 1 base and J 2 bases, leaving 12 bases between the germline ends. Germline V gene sequence: CDR1 SGHNT, CDR2 YENEEA.